The 28 T cell receptor beta chains presented below share a single source sample, sequenced in a study of synovial regulatory T cells in juvenile arthritis. Sequencing was performed with immunoSEQ multiplex PCR; in TCRdb, only in-frame clones are kept and a portion is missing. The sample totals about 10,000 clones; its top ten clones hold roughly 0.92%. Source material: Treg cells from blood. The subset is: remaining (HLA-DR-negative) circulating blood Treg cells. The receptor source for this set is a donor aged 2 to 35 with juvenile idiopathic arthritis.

V is TRBV6-5 and J is TRBJ2-7; absent DNA, TCRdb's TRBD2 call cannot be checked. The germline CDR1 and CDR2 sequences are MNHEY and SVGAGI. The CDR3 is 12 residues long. This entry has no DNA. The CDR3 loop is CASGTPSYEQYF.

V is TRBV6-1 and J is TRBJ1-4. Germline V gene lookup returns CDR1 MNHNS and CDR2 SASEGT. The CDR3 length is 18 residues. DNA is not on record. Here the CDR3 reads CASSDCPSLLVDNEKLFF.

This chain links TRBV7-8 with TRBJ1-4; TCRdb indicates TRBD1, and absent DNA this call remains unverified. CDR3 length: 17 residues. Only the protein is available. Germline-derived CDR1 and CDR2 are SGHVS and FQNEAQ. This chain's CDR3 is CASSFKGRTALNEKLFF.

The chain combines TRBV5-1 with TRBJ2-2; checking the TCRdb D call of TRBD2 is not possible without DNA. CDR3 length equals 15 residues. No DNA sequence is on record. In germline, CDR1 is SGHRS, CDR2 YFSETQ. CDR3 sequence: CASRSSGGASGELFF.

V usage is TRBV28 and J usage is TRBJ1-2; absent DNA, TCRdb's TRBD1 call cannot be checked. The CDR3 sequence is 13 residues long. No DNA is recorded. Germline CDR1 and CDR2: MDHEN and SYDVKM. The CDR3 loop reads CASSPRQVYGYTF.

The chain uses TRBV15 and TRBJ2-1. The CDR3 runs to 15 residues. No DNA has been recorded. Germline assignment: CDR1 LNHNV and CDR2 YYDKDF (reference sequence). CDR3 sequence reads: CATSAGDGTYNEQFF.

The chain couples TRBV28 to TRBJ2-6. Germline V CDR1 and CDR2: MDHEN, SYDVKM. The CDR3 has 12 residues. No DNA sequence is on record. Here the CDR3 reads CASSFGANVLTF.

The gene calls are TRBV11-2 and TRBJ2-1. This CDR3 region has 12 residues. No nucleotide data were recorded. Looked up from germline, CDR1 is SGHAT and CDR2 is FQNNGV. The CDR3 sequence is CASSRTYNEQFF.

V is TRBV6-6 and J is TRBJ1-2. The germline V gene encodes CDR1 MNHNY and CDR2 SVGAGI (reference sequence). This CDR3 spans 15 amino acids. No DNA appears here. This chain's CDR3 is CASSYSGIHNYGYTF.

CDR3 sequence reads: CASSLLYEQYF. The chain joins TRBV27 to TRBJ2-7; as DNA is missing, the TRBD2 call by TCRdb cannot be tested. Germline lookup yields CDR1 MNHEY and CDR2 SMNVEV (reference sequence). The CDR3 spans 11 residues. Only the protein is available.

The genes are TRBV4-2 and TRBJ2-1; without DNA, the TCRdb call of TRBD2 cannot be checked. The CDR3 has 16 residues. The record lacks a DNA sequence. Germline values: CDR1 LGHNA, CDR2 YNFKEQ. The CDR3: CASSHEEEPLYNEQFF.

The J gene is TRBJ2-1, the V gene TRBV5-4; TCRdb designates TRBD2, a call that cannot be tested without DNA. Germline V lookup: CDR1 SGHNT, CDR2 YYREEE (reference sequence). The CDR3 loop spans 12 amino acids. No DNA was logged. CDR3 protein: CASSIVLNEQFF.

This chain links TRBV5-1 with TRBJ1-1. Germline V CDR1 and CDR2: SGHRS, YFSETQ. This CDR3 contains 14 residues. There is no recorded DNA. CDR3 protein: CASSLGSRATEAFF.

The genes are TRBV10-3 and TRBJ1-5; lacking DNA, the TRBD1 call made by TCRdb goes unchecked. The CDR3 contains 15 residues. The protein alone is recorded here. In germline, CDR1 is ENHRY, CDR2 SYGVKD. The chain's CDR3 is CAISGTGGSNQPQHF.

The rearrangement joins TRBV7-2 to TRBJ1-5. Germline V gene data show CDR1 as SGHTA and CDR2 as FQGNSA. CDR3 size: 10 residues. No DNA is given. CDR3 region: CAPLGGAQHF. The whole variable domain, remainder taken from reference TRBV7-2 and TRBJ1-5, is GAGVSQSPSNKVTEKGKDVELRCDPISGHTALYWYRQSLGQGLEFLIYFQGNSAPDKSGLPSDRFSAERTGGSVSTLTIQRTQQEDSAVYLCAPLGGAQHFGDGTRLSIL.

The chain recombines TRBV6-1 with TRBJ2-1; TCRdb gives TRBD1 as the D gene, but with no DNA this cannot be confirmed. Germline-derived CDR1 and CDR2 are MNHNS and SASEGT. The CDR3 contains 15 residues. The DNA sequence is not available. This CDR3 is CASTTTGTGRNEQFF.

This chain uses TRBV28 with TRBJ1-1. This CDR3 has 14 residues. DNA is not recorded here. In germline, CDR1 is MDHEN, CDR2 SYDVKM. The chain's CDR3 is CASSLGGSEYEAFF.

The chain is built from TRBV19 and TRBJ1-3. CDR3 length equals 11 residues. The DNA is not on file. The germline V gene has CDR1 LNHDA and CDR2 SQIVND (reference sequence). The CDR3 is CASSILNTIYF.

The chain has TRBV4-2 and TRBJ1-2; TCRdb selects TRBD1, and the lack of DNA leaves this call unchecked. The CDR3 is made up of 16 amino acids. The record lacks a DNA sequence. CDR1 and CDR2 (germline): LGHNA, YNFKEQ. The CDR3 spells CASSQDPWTGGYGYTF.

The rearrangement uses TRBV14 and TRBJ1-4. Germline CDR1 is SGHDN and CDR2 is FVKESK. The CDR3 has 14 amino acids. No coding sequence is recorded. The chain's CDR3 is CASSRMVDGEKLFF.

The chain links TRBV7-7 to TRBJ2-5; TCRdb indicates TRBD2, and absent DNA this call remains unverified. CDR1 and CDR2 (germline): SSHAT, FNYEAQ (reference sequence). CDR3 size: 13 residues. The protein alone is recorded here. CDR3 amino acids: CASSPRGGETQYF.

The chain employs TRBV7-2 and TRBJ1-5; TCRdb reports TRBD1, a call that lacks DNA to check it against. This CDR3 is built from 13 residues. There is no recorded DNA. Looked up from germline, CDR1 is SGHTA and CDR2 is FQGNSA. The CDR3 spells CASSEQGRQPQHF.

The chain uses TRBV18 and TRBJ1-5. Germline CDR1 is KGHSH and CDR2 is LQKENI. CDR3 size: 12 residues. No DNA appears here. Here the CDR3 reads CASSGSNQPQHF.

The chain is built from TRBV28 and TRBJ2-6; TCRdb designates TRBD2, a call that cannot be tested without DNA. The CDR3 contains 17 residues. The nucleotide record is missing. The germline V gene has CDR1 MDHEN and CDR2 SYDVKM. The CDR3 loop reads CASSLVRGVGGANVLTF.

J is TRBJ1-2 and V is TRBV4-2. This CDR3 has 16 amino acids. No DNA was logged. CDR1 and CDR2 from the germline V gene are LGHNA and YNFKEQ. The CDR3 sequence is CASSQDVSSTNYGYTF.

The genes are TRBV5-1 and TRBJ2-7; the D call from TCRdb, TRBD2, cannot be confirmed without DNA. Germline loops: CDR1 SGHRS, CDR2 YFSETQ. There are 14 residues in the CDR3. Only the protein is available. This CDR3 is CASSLGTGLYEQYF.

CDR3 protein: CASRGLGYEQYF. The chain links TRBV10-2 to TRBJ2-7; the D call of TRBD2 rests on TCRdb alone, since no DNA is present to check it. This CDR3 has 12 amino acids. No DNA is recorded. The germline V gene has CDR1 WSHSY and CDR2 SAAADI.

The gene calls are TRBV11-3 and TRBJ2-2; lacking DNA, the TRBD2 call made by TCRdb goes unchecked. From germline, CDR1 is SGHNT and CDR2 YENEEA. The CDR3 runs 17 residues. The record lacks a DNA sequence. CDR3: CASSSGLAGGGTGELFF.